This note documents a single TCR beta chain sequence. Membership in each cohort depended on participant-reported clinical history. Germline V CDR1 and CDR2: GTSNPN, SVGIG (reference sequence). The CDR3 has 15 amino acids. The germline V and J ends were trimmed by 2 bases and 7 bases, with 15 bases remaining between them. Profiling relied on immunoSEQ multiplex PCR, and the TCRdb table lists in-frame clones only, not all of them. The sample holds about 150,000 clones; approximately 80% are singletons and the top ten take over 5%. The sample is drawn from a study of blood T cell repertoires in COVID-19. Whole-study context: Sites across the United States, Italy and Spain contributed samples from acute and convalescent COVID-19.

V and J are TRBV30 and TRBJ1-6; D is possibly TRBD1 (5 bases). The clonotype comes from a woman between 50 and 59 years old who had recovered from COVID-19. The specimen sequenced was PBMCs or T cells enriched from blood (not recorded which). CDR3 in amino acids: CAWSNIGQENSPLHF. CDR3 coding DNA: TGTGCCTGGAGTAACATCGGACAAGAAAATTCACCCCTCCACTTT. The variable domain in full, completed from reference TRBV30 and TRBJ1-6, reads SQTIHQWPATLVQPVGSPLSLECTVEGTSNPNLYWYRQAAGRGLQLLFYSVGIGQISSEVPQNLSASRPQDRQFILSSKKLLLSDSGFYLCAWSNIGQENSPLHFGNGTRLTVT.